The rows below give T cell receptor beta chains drawn from one sample of a study of naive and memory T cell subsets. TCRdb re-derived calls from the UMI-ligation and nested PCR reads in MiXCR, one entry per CDR3 protein. The profile shows around 40,000 distinct CDR3 sequences, roughly 13% of them singletons. Material for sequencing was effector memory CD4+ T cells from blood. These receptors were taken from a human donor in good health. Both conserved end residues are part of each CDR3. Fields, in order: CDR3 protein, CDR3 DNA, J gene, D gene, V gene, clone size. D genes are given only for firm matches. Clone sizes are given selectively: once, few, many, or a class where the clone is expanded.

CDR3aa: CSVEDGSGMDEQFF; CDR3nt: TGCAGCGTTGAAGACGGATCAGGGATGGATGAGCAGTTCTTC; j_gene: TRBJ2-1; d_gene: .; v_gene: TRBV29-1; abundance: .
CDR3aa: CASSILQGYEQYF; CDR3nt: TGTGCCAGTAGTATACTACAGGGTTACGAGCAGTACTTC; j_gene: TRBJ2-7; d_gene: .; v_gene: TRBV19; abundance: medium-sized
CDR3aa: CASSQDPLAGYTDTQYF; CDR3nt: TGTGCCAGCAGCCAAGATCCCCTAGCGGGGTACACAGATACGCAGTATTTT; j_gene: TRBJ2-3; d_gene: TRBD2; v_gene: TRBV4-2; abundance: medium-sized
CDR3aa: CASRAGAGANVLTF; CDR3nt: TGCGCCAGCCGAGCGGGAGCTGGGGCCAACGTCCTGACTTTC; j_gene: TRBJ2-6; d_gene: TRBD2; v_gene: TRBV4-1; abundance: many
CDR3aa: CASSFDRFDQPQHF; CDR3nt: TGTGCCAGCAGCTTCGACAGGTTTGATCAGCCCCAGCATTTT; j_gene: TRBJ1-5; d_gene: .; v_gene: TRBV7-2; abundance: few
CDR3aa: CASSKNSRDSYEQYF; CDR3nt: TGTGCCAGCAGTAAAAACTCCCGGGACAGTTACGAGCAGTACTTC; j_gene: TRBJ2-7; d_gene: TRBD1; v_gene: TRBV6-1; abundance: .
CDR3aa: CASSRGDEQFF; CDR3nt: TGTGCCAGCAGTCGAGGCGATGAGCAGTTCTTC; j_gene: TRBJ2-1; d_gene: .; v_gene: TRBV12-3/TRBV12-4; abundance: few
CDR3aa: CASSSTGVLPGELFF; CDR3nt: TGTGCCAGCAGTTCGACAGGGGTCCTCCCCGGGGAGCTGTTTTTT; j_gene: TRBJ2-2; d_gene: TRBD1; v_gene: TRBV28; abundance: many
CDR3aa: CASSLSRQNTGELFF; CDR3nt: TGTGCCAGCAGTTTAAGCAGGCAGAACACCGGGGAGCTGTTTTTT; j_gene: TRBJ2-2; d_gene: .; v_gene: TRBV27; abundance: .
CDR3aa: CASMGGAQGEQFF; CDR3nt: TGTGCCAGCATGGGAGGGGCCCAAGGGGAGCAGTTCTTC; j_gene: TRBJ2-1; d_gene: TRBD2; v_gene: TRBV7-3; abundance: .
CDR3aa: CASSSTGNSPLHF; CDR3nt: TGTGCCAGCAGCTCGACAGGGAATTCACCCCTCCACTTT; j_gene: TRBJ1-6; d_gene: TRBD1; v_gene: TRBV7-2; abundance: many
CDR3aa: CASSQDKAGGQQETQYF; CDR3nt: TGTGCCAGCAGCCAAGATAAAGCGGGAGGCCAACAAGAGACCCAGTACTTC; j_gene: TRBJ2-5; d_gene: TRBD2; v_gene: TRBV14; abundance: .
CDR3aa: CSARDFTGNSPLHF; CDR3nt: TGCAGTGCTAGAGATTTTACAGGGAACTCACCCCTCCACTTT; j_gene: TRBJ1-6; d_gene: .; v_gene: TRBV20-1; abundance: many
CDR3aa: CSVWGGTGVDEQFF; CDR3nt: TGCAGCGTTTGGGGCGGTACAGGGGTCGATGAGCAGTTCTTC; j_gene: TRBJ2-1; d_gene: TRBD1; v_gene: TRBV29-1; abundance: .
CDR3aa: CASSFGLDEQYF; CDR3nt: TGTGCCAGCAGTTTCGGACTAGACGAGCAGTACTTC; j_gene: TRBJ2-7; d_gene: TRBD2; v_gene: TRBV28; abundance: many
CDR3aa: CASSLGPGGTEAFF; CDR3nt: TGTGCCAGCAGTTTAGGGCCAGGGGGCACTGAAGCTTTCTTT; j_gene: TRBJ1-1; d_gene: TRBD1; v_gene: TRBV12-3/TRBV12-4; abundance: many
CDR3aa: CASSQDRTGPYEQYF; CDR3nt: TGCGCCAGCAGCCAAGATAGGACAGGACCTTACGAGCAGTACTTC; j_gene: TRBJ2-7; d_gene: TRBD1; v_gene: TRBV4-1; abundance: .